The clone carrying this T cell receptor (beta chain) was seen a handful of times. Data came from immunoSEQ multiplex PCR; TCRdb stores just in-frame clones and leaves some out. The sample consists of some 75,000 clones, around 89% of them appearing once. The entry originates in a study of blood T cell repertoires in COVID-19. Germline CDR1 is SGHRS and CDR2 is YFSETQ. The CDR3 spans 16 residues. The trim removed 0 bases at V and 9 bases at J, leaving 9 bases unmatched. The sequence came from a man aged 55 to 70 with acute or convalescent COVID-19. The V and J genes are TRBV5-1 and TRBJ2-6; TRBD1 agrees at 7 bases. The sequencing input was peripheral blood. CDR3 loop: CASSLAFRTGDNVLTF. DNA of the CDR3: TGCGCCAGCAGCTTGGCCTTTAGGACAGGAGACAACGTCCTGACTTTC.